This T cell receptor beta chain was sequenced during a study of Graves' ophthalmopathy and Graves' hyperthyroidism. Researchers took RNA transcripts and amplified TCR beta CDR3 regions from them. In the first round, RT-PCR was carried out with HTBI primers, and a multiplex PCR formed the second round. TCRdb analysed the multiplex PCR reads with MiXCR anew, one entry per CDR3 protein. The table shows around 50,000 distinct CDR3 sequences, with around 45% occurring only once. Trimming cost V 10 bases and J 6 bases; bases outside gene matches: 6. The CDR3 covers 13 residues. Germline V CDR1 and CDR2: MNHEY, SVGAGI. Study results and limitations: It was with roughly 71% sensitivity and 72.22% specificity that the model predicted ophthalmopathy progression. Thyroid clonotypes that were expanded above 0.001 frequency mostly also appeared in blood. Ophthalmopathy cases were distinguished from stable hyperthyroidism by a 13-signature model, reaching 87.88% sensitivity and around 80% specificity.

This clonotype appeared a single time. Its antigen is currently unknown. The specimen sequenced was peripheral blood. This receptor was taken from an adult man with Graves' ophthalmopathy. This chain joins TRBV6-5 and TRBJ2-3; the match to TRBD1 covers 11 bases. CDR3 amino acids: CAISGQGADTQYF. Here the CDR3 DNA reads TGTGCCATCAGCGGACAGGGGGCGGATACGCAGTATTTT.